This record concerns one T cell receptor beta chain sequence. Its recognized antigen is unknown. Base qualities are not recorded, but no much larger clone differs from it by a single base. The CDR3 numbers 15 residues from cysteine through phenylalanine. Only the CDR3 portion is preserved as DNA: 45 bases, with reading frame beginning at the first base. Relative to germline, V is missing 1 base and J is missing 8 bases, with 5 bases of the junction outside any gene match. Reading the germline V gene (reference sequence) gives CDR1 SEHNR and CDR2 FQNEAQ. This record comes from a study of CD4 T cells in relation to SARS-CoV-2 and coronaviruses (dated by TCRdb to the early 2020s). Background for the entire study: HLA restriction was mapped for shared crossreactive spike epitopes using patient-derived lymphoblastoid cell lines. Expansion assays from other donors in the study were sequenced with a different, Illumina-based TCR-beta assay. At the level of individual TCR clonotypes, the study evaluated whether memory CD4+ T cells crossreact between the spike proteins of SARS-CoV-2 and those of common cold coronaviruses. The Adaptive Biotechnologies TCR-sequencing kit was used to sequence samples from a few pre-COVID donors and the naive versus memory experiments, while other data came from Illumina-based sequencing. Findings and caveats that apply to the study as a whole: Small numbers of patients and of tested TCRs were a limitation of the study. Crossreactive clones showed significantly weaker SARS-CoV-2-driven expansion than monoreactive clones, consistent with antigenic imprinting. Naive versus memory sequencing indicated the assay detects memory recall responses rather than primary responses primed during culture. In about 60% of donors, memory CD4+ clonotypes turned up that crossrecognized SARS-CoV-2 and at least one common cold coronavirus spike. Because the crossreactivity analysis focused on spike protein, crossreactivity against other viral proteins was not assessed. No donor contributed both pre-pandemic and post-infection samples, which limited tracing the source of pre-existing responses.

Uncultured naive and memory CD4+ T cell DNA received deep-resolution immunoSEQ TCR-beta sequencing. The authors processed their data as follows. During preprocessing, nonproductive sequences were discarded, as were any CDR3s that did not begin with C, did not end with F or W, or were shorter than 7 amino acids. Cultured and uncultured naive and memory CD4+ repertoires were searched for CDR3s previously identified as spike- and CEF-reactive. After three terminal residues were trimmed from each end, CDR3 homology was quantified as pairwise Levenshtein distance using the stringdist R package. Sourced from immuneACCESS, this table was stored by TCRdb with only in-frame sequences that have V and J called. A share of the clones is absent; for the studies checked, an unresolved V gene accounts for under half, and the remainder has no known explanation. The D gene and trimming were derived from the DNA, and the V and J assignments and clone size from that table. The sample records 60,000 or so clones, 85% to 95% of which are singletons. The ten most abundant clones make up 0.12% to 0.15% of the sample.

CD4+ T cells from unexposed donors were collected before the COVID-19 pandemic (2011-2018). To separate naive from memory CD4+ T cells, cryopreserved PBMCs first underwent CD4 enrichment and then EasySep naive CD4+ T cell enrichment. Leukapheresis product for the unexposed donors was purchased commercially. Ficoll-Paque PLUS gradient centrifugation was used to isolate PBMCs from either whole blood or leukapheresis product. The PBMCs went either fresh into the expansion assay or into cryopreservation at -140 degrees C. The QIAamp Micro DNA Kit was used to extract genomic DNA from the CD4+ T cells. The sequence links TRBV7-9 to TRBJ2-4; TRBD2 fits 10 bases in the junction. Sample: naive CD4+ T cells from PBMCs. This sample's cell subset or site label indicates: naive CD4+ T cells isolated by negative enrichment. The TCR originated in a human donor in good health. CDR3 loop: CASSLGTSGIDIQYF. In nucleotide form, the sequence is TGTGCCAGCAGCTTAGGAACTAGCGGGATTGACATTCAGTACTTC. Joined to the reference TRBV7-9 and TRBJ2-4 proteins, this CDR3 gives the full variable domain: DTGVSQNPRHKITKRGQNVTFRCDPISEHNRLYWYRQTLGQGPEFLTYFQNEAQLEKSRLLSDRFSAERPKGSFSTLEIQRTEQGDSAMYLCASSLGTSGIDIQYFGAGTRLSVL.